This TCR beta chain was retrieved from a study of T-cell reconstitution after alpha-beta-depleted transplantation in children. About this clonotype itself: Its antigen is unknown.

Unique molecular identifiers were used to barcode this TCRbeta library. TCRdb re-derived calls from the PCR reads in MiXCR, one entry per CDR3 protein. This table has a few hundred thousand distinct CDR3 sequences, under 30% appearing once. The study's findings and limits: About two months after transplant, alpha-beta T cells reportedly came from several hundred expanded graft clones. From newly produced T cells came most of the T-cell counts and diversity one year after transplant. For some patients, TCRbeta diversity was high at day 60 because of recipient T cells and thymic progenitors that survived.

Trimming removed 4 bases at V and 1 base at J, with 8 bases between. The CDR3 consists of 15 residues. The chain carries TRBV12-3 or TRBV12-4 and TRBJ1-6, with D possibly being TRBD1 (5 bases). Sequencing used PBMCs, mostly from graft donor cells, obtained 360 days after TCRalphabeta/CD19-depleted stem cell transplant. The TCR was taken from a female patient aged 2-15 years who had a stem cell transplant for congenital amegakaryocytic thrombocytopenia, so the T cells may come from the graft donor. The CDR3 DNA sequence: TGTGCCAGCAGTTACAGGATTTCCTATAATTCACCCCTCCACTTT. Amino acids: CASSYRISYNSPLHF.